The 18 T cell receptor beta chains reported below all come from one sample, sequenced in a study of PD-1 blockade in classical Hodgkin lymphoma. TCRdb's copy holds only in-frame clones and misses some; the assay was immunoSEQ multiplex PCR. This table has roughly 41,000 clones, 55% to 70% appearing once. Time point: cycle 4 day 1 (C4D1), after around six weeks of nivolumab. Every one of the patients relapsed after autologous stem cell transplantation (brentuximab vedotin exposure was variable). This specimen consisted of peripheral blood mononuclear cells (PBMCs), obtained before the fourth cycle of nivolumab. The receptors derive from a human donor with classical Hodgkin lymphoma.

This clone was counted a few times. Here the CDR3 reads CASNLQALNTEAFF. CDR3 bases: TGTGCCAGCAATCTACAGGCCCTCAACACTGAAGCTTTCTTT. The rearrangement uses TRBV6-6 and TRBJ1-1; D possibly corresponds to TRBD1 (5 bases). Trimming cost V 7 bases and J 2 bases, with 14 bases left between them. Germline V CDR1 and CDR2: MNHNY, SVGAGI (reference sequence). CDR3 size: 14 residues.

The chain carries TRBV7-9 and TRBJ2-1; D is unclear. Per the germline V gene, CDR1 is SEHNR and CDR2 is FQNEAQ (reference sequence). V was trimmed by 3 bases and J by 7 bases, leaving 13 bases between them. This CDR3 spans 14 amino acids. The CDR3 spells CASSFVGQVNEQFF. In DNA form, the CDR3 reads TGTGCCAGCAGCTTCGTAGGGCAGGTGAATGAGCAGTTCTTC. Full variable domain (missing parts from reference TRBV7-9 and TRBJ2-1): DTGVSQNPRHKITKRGQNVTFRCDPISEHNRLYWYRQTLGQGPEFLTYFQNEAQLEKSRLLSDRFSAERPKGSFSTLEIQRTEQGDSAMYLCASSFVGQVNEQFFGPGTRLTVL.

CDR3 sequence reads: CASSLRTGLDTEAFF. CDR3 DNA sequence: TGTGCCAGCAGTTTAAGAACAGGCTTGGACACTGAAGCTTTCTTT. This chain joins TRBV28 and TRBJ1-1, with D possibly being TRBD1 (5 bases). The germline V gene encodes CDR1 MDHEN and CDR2 SYDVKM. Trimming pared 2 bases from V and 3 bases from J, leaving 13 bases between. The length of the CDR3 is 15 residues.

The rearrangement joins TRBV30 to TRBJ2-3, with 7 bases fitting TRBD1. The V gene's germline CDR1 is GTSNPN and CDR2 SVGIG (reference sequence). The CDR3 extends over 14 amino acids. This CDR3 is CAGVDRPTTDTQYF. CDR3 coding DNA: TGTGCTGGTGTGGACAGGCCGACCACAGATACGCAGTATTTT. The full variable domain, with the rest looked up from reference TRBV30 and TRBJ2-3, is SQTIHQWPATLVQPVGSPLSLECTVEGTSNPNLYWYRQAAGRGLQLLFYSVGIGQISSEVPQNLSASRPQDRQFILSSKKLLLSDSGFYLCAGVDRPTTDTQYFGPGTRLTVL.

This clone came up once. The chain couples TRBV10-2 to TRBJ2-7, with 11 bases that match TRBD2. Germline V gives CDR1 WSHSY, CDR2 SAAADI. CDR3 length equals 17 residues. Trimming removed 0 bases from V and 3 bases from J; junction bases left unmatched: 7. The CDR3 DNA reads TGCGCCAGCAGTGAGTCGACGGGACTAGCGGCGGTCTACGAGCAGTACTTC. It is translated as CASSESTGLAAVYEQYF.

The gene calls are TRBV6-1 and TRBJ2-1; no reliable D call. Deletions cut 2 bases from V and 10 bases from J, with 9 bases between. This CDR3 comprises 12 residues. CDR1 MNHNS and CDR2 SASEGT come from the germline V gene. The chain's CDR3 is CASSEWAGEQFF. The CDR3 DNA sequence: TGTGCCAGCAGTGAATGGGCCGGGGAGCAGTTCTTC.

This clone was detected only a few times. The J gene is TRBJ2-1, the V gene TRBV7-9; D is possibly TRBD1 (5 bases). Trimming removed 5 bases at V and 5 bases at J, with 10 bases between. Germline CDR1 reads SEHNR; CDR2 reads FQNEAQ (reference sequence). This CDR3 contains 13 residues. The CDR3 spells CASSTTGDNEQFF. The CDR3, as DNA: TGTGCCAGCAGCACAACAGGTGACAATGAGCAGTTCTTC.

V and J are TRBV19 and TRBJ1-6; D call uncertain. Germline V CDR1 and CDR2: LNHDA, SQIVND (reference sequence). Trimming removed 1 base at V and 9 bases at J, with 16 bases between. The length of the CDR3 is 16 residues. The CDR3 coding sequence is TGTGCCAGTAGTATAGTGCAGCTCCATCATCGTTCACCCCTCCACTTT. Its translation is CASSIVQLHHRSPLHF.

The rearrangement links TRBV7-2 to TRBJ1-1; no clear D. CDR1 and CDR2 (germline): SGHTA, FQGNSA. The V end was cut by 2 bases, the J end by 2 bases, with 9 bases between. CDR3 length: 14 amino acids. CDR3 in amino acids: CASSLSGSNTEAFF. The DNA for the CDR3 is TGTGCCAGCAGCTTATCAGGATCTAACACTGAAGCTTTCTTT. The complete variable domain, with remaining parts taken from reference TRBV7-2 and TRBJ1-1, reads GAGVSQSPSNKVTEKGKDVELRCDPISGHTALYWYRQSLGQGLEFLIYFQGNSAPDKSGLPSDRFSAERTGGSVSTLTIQRTQQEDSAVYLCASSLSGSNTEAFFGQGTRLTVV.

The V call is TRBV29-1, the J call TRBJ2-5, with D perhaps TRBD1 or TRBD2 (5 bases each). The germline V gene encodes CDR1 SQVTM and CDR2 ANQGSEA. The CDR3 is 12 amino acids. With 7 bases removed from V and 4 bases from J, the gap between germline ends came to 13 bases. CDR3 sequence reads: CSGREIGETQYF. CDR3 nucleotides: TGCAGCGGCAGGGAGATCGGAGAGACCCAGTACTTC.

CDR3 sequence (DNA): TGTGCCAGCAGTTTTAGGGGCGAATCCTACGAGCAGTACTTC. The encoded protein is CASSFRGESYEQYF. This chain uses TRBV27 with TRBJ2-7, with D perhaps matching TRBD1 (5 bases). The CDR3 totals 14 residues. Trimming pared 3 bases from V and 1 base from J, leaving 10 bases between. CDR1 and CDR2 (germline): MNHEY, SMNVEV (reference sequence).

The chain carries TRBV5-4 and TRBJ2-1; TRBD1 agrees at 7 bases. J gave up 5 bases and V 2 bases, and 4 bases lay outside the gene matches. The germline V gene encodes CDR1 SGHNT and CDR2 YYREEE (reference sequence). This CDR3 is built from 14 residues. CDR3 sequence: CASSLGGRNNEQFF. The CDR3, as DNA: TGTGCCAGCAGCTTAGGGGGCAGGAACAATGAGCAGTTCTTC.

The chain employs TRBV7-2 and TRBJ2-1; D is possibly TRBD2 (5 bases). The germline gives CDR1 SGHTA, CDR2 FQGNSA. Between the trimmed V and J ends, which lost 5 bases and 10 bases, there was a span of 15 bases. This CDR3 comprises 13 residues. The CDR3 nucleotides read TGTGCCAGCAGCCCCGCCTACGAGGGCGAGCAGTTCTTC. Protein: CASSPAYEGEQFF.

This clone has more than one count but fewer than ten. The chain links TRBV5-4 to TRBJ1-1; no clear D gene. Trimming stripped 0 bases from V and 1 base from J, with 7 bases between. Germline-derived CDR1 and CDR2 are SGHNT and YYREEE (reference sequence). This CDR3 is built from 14 residues. The CDR3 loop is CASSLDPGNTEAFF. The CDR3 DNA sequence: TGTGCCAGCAGCTTGGATCCCGGGAACACTGAAGCTTTCTTT.

The chain recombines TRBV7-8 with TRBJ1-1; D uncertain. The CDR3 covers 16 residues. V lost 5 bases to trimming and J lost 0 bases, with 16 bases between them. The germline V gene has CDR1 SGHVS and CDR2 FQNEAQ. The CDR3 here is CASSSDSPPLNTEAFF. CDR3 nucleotide sequence: TGTGCCAGCAGCAGCGACTCTCCCCCCTTGAACACTGAAGCTTTCTTT.

This chain uses TRBV7-6 with TRBJ2-2; 10 nucleotides match TRBD1. This CDR3 is built from 16 residues. Unmatched junction bases numbered 4, after V lost 2 bases and J lost 4 bases. CDR1 SGHVS and CDR2 FNYEAQ come from the germline V gene. The CDR3 region has the DNA TGTGCCAGCAGCTTACCCAGGACAGGGGGCACCGGGGAGCTGTTTTTT. Amino acid sequence: CASSLPRTGGTGELFF.

The V call is TRBV2, the J call TRBJ1-6, with D maybe TRBD1 (6 bases). V was shortened by 6 bases and J by 7 bases, with 19 bases between the two germline ends. The CDR3 totals 16 residues. Germline V gene data show CDR1 as SNHLY and CDR2 as FYNNEI. CDR3 DNA sequence: TGTGCCAGCAGGGGAAACAGGGTCGTAGGAAATTCACCCCTCCACTTT. This codes for CASRGNRVVGNSPLHF.

The chain carries TRBV5-6 and TRBJ2-7, with D hard to call. Looked up from germline, CDR1 is SGHDT and CDR2 is YYEEEE. Trimming pared 2 bases from V and 6 bases from J, leaving 9 bases between. This CDR3 is built from 12 residues. CDR3 amino acids: CASSFNTLEQYF. Here the CDR3 DNA reads TGTGCCAGCAGCTTCAATACTCTCGAGCAGTACTTC.